This T cell receptor beta chain was sequenced in a study of blood T cell repertoires in COVID-19 (dated by TCRdb to between 2020 and 2021). Study-level background: The collaborator samples originated in the United States, Italy and Spain and spanned the acute and convalescent phases of COVID-19. The material from the prospective study consisted of cDNA or gDNA derived from T cells, B-cell-depleted T cells, or PBMCs. Deeply sampled blood TCRbeta repertoires from subjects exposed to, actively infected with, or recovered from COVID-19 were included in the dataset. A freely available public database, intended as a resource for researchers studying the immune response to SARS-CoV-2, is where the repertoires were released. Samples were obtained from the ongoing ImmuneRACE study (first 160 participants) and from some 1,300 subjects provided by 6 global collaborators. Nearly every sample came with metadata listing a de-identified subject ID, COVID-19 status, age in years and sex. Where HLA class I and class II types were available, the types were taken from metadata supplied by the sample provider, not from assay-based typing.

TCRbeta CDR3 regions were amplified from genomic DNA using the immunoSEQ Assay, a bias-controlled multiplex PCR. Processing in the source paper ran as follows. Nucleated cell counts per sample were estimated from amplification of reference gene primers within the assay. To quantify the absolute abundance of each unique TCRbeta CDR3 rearrangement, sequence reads were collapsed and filtered. For each sample, productive Simpson clonality was calculated as the square root of Simpson's diversity index over productive rearrangements. What TCRdb holds here is the immuneACCESS table cut down to in-frame rearrangements. Part of the clones is not present; checked against another copy, under half of the missing clones reflect an unresolved V gene, and the others are unexplained. V, J and clone size reflect that table, while D and trimming were determined from the DNA. The sample profile shows approximately 170,000 clones; around four fifths of them were found once. The top ten clones comprise approximately 8% of the sample.

Summary of the overall study and its limitations: How much clinical and demographic metadata was included differed by source and by participant, and the metadata was provided uncurated.

Based on the germline V gene, the CDR1 and CDR2 sequences are MNHGY and SVAAGI. The CDR3 covers 14 residues, taking in both the cysteine and the phenylalanine. Of the read, only the CDR3 DNA is kept; its 42 bases are in frame from base 1. Trimming takes 6 bases off V and 6 bases off J; junction bases not matched to a gene: 8. Participants in the prospective study were enrolled through a virtual design, were aged roughly 18 to 100 years, and lived in 24 United States geographic areas. In the prospective study, participants were assigned to cohorts based on the clinical history participants reported in a screening survey and a study questionnaire. Recovered participants in ImmuneRACE Cohort 3 were defined as having two consecutive negative NP/OP PCR tests, clearance from a healthcare professional, or resolution of symptoms. In the prospective study, whole blood, serum and a nasopharyngeal or oropharyngeal swab were collected from each participant by mobile phlebotomists. Additional blood draws and questionnaires over an approximately 2-month period could optionally be provided by prospective study participants. Before DNA extraction, blood samples from the prospective study were shipped at room temperature or frozen.

In the case of this clone: Its antigen has not been determined. It has no much larger one-base neighbor in the sample; base qualities were not kept.

Recombination connected TRBV6-9 to TRBJ2-1; TRBD2 lines up with 7 middle nucleotides. This receptor was taken from a woman between 50 and 59 years old who had recovered from COVID-19. The source material was PBMCs or T cells enriched from blood (not recorded which). The bases are TGTGCCAGCAGCCAGGGAGGGAAGGGCAATGAGCAGTTCTTC. Translated, it reads CASSQGGKGNEQFF.